This T cell receptor beta chain was retrieved from a study of blood T cell repertoires in COVID-19. Study as a whole: Donors in the United States, Italy and Spain gave samples during acute or convalescent COVID-19.

Measured with immunoSEQ multiplex PCR; TCRdb has only the in-frame clones, and not every one. The table lists roughly 390,000 clones, 85% of them singletons, with 3.5% to 4% in the top ten. V was shortened by 5 bases and J by 2 bases, with 21 bases between the two germline ends. This CDR3 spans 17 amino acids. CDR1 MNHNY and CDR2 SVGAGI come from the germline V gene (reference sequence). The rearrangement uses TRBV6-6 and TRBJ2-5; tentative D call: TRBD1 (6 bases). Sequencing input: peripheral blood. The sequence was obtained from a woman under 30 with acute or convalescent COVID-19. Here the CDR3 reads CASSRLGRGDRQETQYF. As DNA, the CDR3 is TGTGCCAGCAGTCGTCTTGGCAGGGGAGATCGACAAGAGACCCAGTACTTC.